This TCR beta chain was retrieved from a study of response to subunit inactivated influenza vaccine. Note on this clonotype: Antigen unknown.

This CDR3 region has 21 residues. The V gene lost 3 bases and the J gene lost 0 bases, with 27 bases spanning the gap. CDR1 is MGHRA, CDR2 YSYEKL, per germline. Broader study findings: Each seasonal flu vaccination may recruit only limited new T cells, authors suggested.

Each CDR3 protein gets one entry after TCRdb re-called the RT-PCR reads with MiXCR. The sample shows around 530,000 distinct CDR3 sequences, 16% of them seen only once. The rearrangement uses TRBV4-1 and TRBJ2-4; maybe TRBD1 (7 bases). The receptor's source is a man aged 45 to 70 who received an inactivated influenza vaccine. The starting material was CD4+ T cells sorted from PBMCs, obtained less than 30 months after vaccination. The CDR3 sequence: CASSQSWVKRATGLAKNIQYF. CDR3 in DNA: TGCGCCAGCAGCCAGTCATGGGTGAAGCGGGCGACAGGGTTAGCCAAAAACATTCAGTACTTC.